The present entry profiles one T cell receptor (beta chain) with its context. Its antigen is not known. Isolated PBMCs totaled at least 6.5 million in each sample. Total RNA was isolated from each sample in quantities of at least 6 micrograms. The use of a sample-barcoded 5' primer and a J-beta primer mix characterized a second PCR of about 7 to 12 cycles. TCRdb reprocessed the 5' RACE reads via MiXCR and lists one record per CDR3 protein. The sample contains about 780,000 distinct CDR3 sequences, 62% of which appear only once. The data were taken from a study of blood T cells in healthy people across ages. Study-wide results and caveats: Percentage of naive T cells showed a strong correlation with TCR beta diversity.

The ends lost 5 bases at V and 6 bases at J; junction bases unmatched: 10. The CDR3 runs to 15 residues. Germline V gives CDR1 SNHLY, CDR2 FYNNEI. The sequence came from a man aged 30 to 45 in good health. The rearrangement uses TRBV2 and TRBJ2-3, with 8 bases that match TRBD2. Sequenced material: blood. CDR3 amino acids: CASSRSLAGQDTQYF. In nucleotides, the CDR3 is TGTGCCAGCAGTAGATCGCTAGCGGGCCAGGATACGCAGTATTTT.